This TCR beta chain was recorded in a study of spatial heterogeneity in lung cancer. Study conclusions and caveats: Tumor mutation count correlated with how many alpha and beta TCRs expanded intratumorally.

A remark on this clonotype: What it binds is unknown.

The V and J ends lost 1 base and 4 bases, in that order; junction bases with no gene match: 4. In germline, CDR1 is SGHRS, CDR2 YFSETQ. This CDR3 region has 14 residues. TCRdb passed the 5' RACE reads through MiXCR, listing each CDR3 protein once. The data show tens of thousands of distinct CDR3 sequences, approximately 6.5% seen once. Time point in this sample: sample taken at primary tumor resection. Samples came from 65 to 75 TRACERx patients with untreated early-stage lung cancer. From tumor, nontumor lung or frozen PBMC, whole RNA was taken unsorted for sequencing. Specimen: lung tumor tissue, collected at surgery. The chain combines TRBV5-1 with TRBJ1-2, with 7 bases aligning to TRBD1. This TCR was recovered from a male donor with early-stage non-small cell lung cancer. The CDR3 DNA reads TGCGCCAGCAGCTTGACAGGGGCTTTCTATGGCTACACCTTC. Its translation is CASSLTGAFYGYTF.